These 20 T cell receptor beta chains share one sample of origin, sequenced in a study of CD8 T cells in ankylosing spondylitis. From the 5' RACE reads, TCRdb called clonotypes with MiXCR, one entry per CDR3 protein. The sample includes roughly 60,000 distinct CDR3 sequences, around 6.5% of them seen just once. Sequencing was done on a sample of synovial fluid, either unsorted or a sorted T cell fraction (not recorded which). The receptors derive from a male donor with ankylosing spondylitis.

This clonotype was observed a handful of times. The DNA for the CDR3 is TGCAGCGTTGACCCCGGGGGCGCCCCCAACACCGGGGAGCTGTTTTTT. Encoded protein: CSVDPGGAPNTGELFF. The chain joins TRBV29-1 to TRBJ2-2; either TRBD1 or TRBD2 may fit D (6 bases each). The V end lost 3 bases, the J end lost 2 bases, and 16 bases lay between the germline ends. CDR1 SQVTM and CDR2 ANQGSEA come from the germline V gene. The CDR3 runs 16 residues.

This clonotype has at least ten counts. The gene calls are TRBV28 and TRBJ2-5; D is unclear. This CDR3 contains 12 residues. Trimming took 3 bases from V and 5 from J, leaving 7 bases between them. CDR1 MDHEN and CDR2 SYDVKM come from the germline V gene. Here the CDR3 reads CASSFLRETQYF. For the CDR3, the DNA is TGTGCCAGCAGTTTTTTGCGCGAGACCCAGTACTTC.

The rearrangement uses TRBV10-3 and TRBJ1-1; 9 bases fit TRBD1. Trimming at V came to 10 bases and at J to 5 bases, leaving 11 bases not matched to a gene. CDR1 is ENHRY and CDR2 is SYGVKD in the germline V gene. The CDR3 runs to 14 residues. CDR3 protein: CATCPGTGNTEAFF. The DNA for the CDR3 is TGTGCCACCTGTCCCGGGACAGGGAATACTGAAGCTTTCTTT.

The table lists this clonotype with many counts. The V call is TRBV7-2, the J call TRBJ2-2; D perhaps matches TRBD1 (6 bases). The CDR3 extends over 14 amino acids. Germline V gives CDR1 SGHTA, CDR2 FQGNSA. Trimming cost V 9 bases and J 4 bases, with 15 bases left between them. This chain's CDR3 is CASSWTAGTGELFF. CDR3 nucleotide sequence: TGTGCCAGTTCCTGGACAGCCGGCACCGGGGAGCTGTTTTTT.

The table lists this clonotype with many counts. J is TRBJ2-1 and V is TRBV19; D might be TRBD1 (5 bases). Germline CDR1 LNHDA, CDR2 SQIVND (reference sequence). The CDR3 is 11 amino acids. V lost 10 bases to trimming and J lost 4 bases, with 8 bases between them. This chain's CDR3 is CATQGYNEQFF. In DNA, the CDR3 is TGTGCCACGCAGGGATACAATGAGCAGTTCTTC. Filled out from reference TRBV19 and TRBJ2-1, the complete variable domain reads DGGITQSPKYLFRKEGQNVTLSCEQNLNHDAMYWYRQDPGQGLRLIYYSQIVNDFQKGDIAEGYSVSREKKESFPLTVTSAQKNPTAFYLCATQGYNEQFFGPGTRLTVL.

This clonotype was seen ten or more times. The J gene is TRBJ1-1, the V gene TRBV29-1; a possible D gene is TRBD1 (5 bases). The CDR3 contains 13 residues. Between the trimmed V and J ends, which lost 7 bases and 3 bases, there was a span of 15 bases. CDR1 is SQVTM, CDR2 ANQGSEA, per germline. CDR3 sequence: CSASLGVYTEAFF. The CDR3 nucleotides read TGCAGCGCATCCCTGGGGGTGTACACTGAAGCTTTCTTT.

V gene TRBV9 combines with J gene TRBJ2-3, with a possible D match to TRBD1 (5 bases). Looked up from germline, CDR1 is SGDLS and CDR2 is YYNGEE. This CDR3 contains 17 residues. V was trimmed by 0 bases and J by 2 bases, leaving 16 bases between them. CDR3 nucleotides: TGTGCCAGCAGCGTAGAAGGGAAAGGACACTTCACAGATACGCAGTATTTT. It yields the protein CASSVEGKGHFTDTQYF.

The V and J genes are TRBV11-3 and TRBJ2-2; 8 bases are a match to TRBD2. The CDR3 is made up of 16 amino acids. J was trimmed by 3 bases and V by 3 bases; bases with no gene match: 6. The germline CDR1 and CDR2 sequences are SGHNT and YENEEA. Here the CDR3 DNA reads TGTGCCAGCAGCTTCCGAGCGGGAGTGGACACCGGGGAGCTGTTTTTT. This codes for CASSFRAGVDTGELFF.

This clonotype was recorded at least ten times. This sequence joins TRBV7-2 and TRBJ2-7; D is possibly TRBD1 (5 bases). CDR1 and CDR2 from the germline V gene are SGHTA and FQGNSA. There are 15 residues in the CDR3. The germline V and J ends were trimmed by 1 base and 4 bases, with 14 bases remaining between them. The CDR3 loop is CASSLVGQGIYEQYF. CDR3 sequence (DNA): TGTGCCAGCAGCTTAGTAGGGCAGGGAATTTACGAGCAGTACTTC.

The chain is built from TRBV11-2 and TRBJ1-5, with TRBD1 matching 9 bases. Unmatched junction bases numbered 4, after V lost 5 bases and J lost 5 bases. The CDR3 consists of 14 residues. Germline V gene lookup returns CDR1 SGHAT and CDR2 FQNNGV. Here the CDR3 reads CASSGRTGDQPQHF. For the CDR3, the DNA is TGTGCCAGCAGCGGTAGGACAGGGGATCAGCCCCAGCATTTT. The full variable domain, completed using reference TRBV11-2 and TRBJ1-5, is EAGVAQSPRYKIIEKRQSVAFWCNPISGHATLYWYQQILGQGPKLLIQFQNNGVVDDSQLPKDRFSAERLKGVDSTLKIQPAKLEDSAVYLCASSGRTGDQPQHFGDGTRLSIL.

Note on this clonotype: This may be a read error, as it is one base from a much larger clone. The rearrangement joins TRBV7-2 to TRBJ2-2, with D unresolved. The CDR3 has 16 amino acids. The V and J ends lost 1 base and 0 bases respectively, with 9 bases between them. Looked up from germline, CDR1 is SGHTA and CDR2 is FQGNSA. This CDR3 is CASSLGQGSNTGELFF. The CDR3 nucleotides are TGTGCCAGCAGCTTAGGGCAAGGGTCGAACACCGGGGAGCTGTTTTTT.

V usage is TRBV5-1 and J usage is TRBJ2-2; 9 nucleotides agree with TRBD2. CDR3 length equals 20 residues. After removal of 2 bases from V and 0 bases from J, the junction contained 14 bases not matched to a gene. Germline V gene data show CDR1 as SGHRS and CDR2 as YFSETQ. CDR3 sequence reads: CASSFVGLAILGTNTGELFF. The CDR3 coding sequence is TGCGCCAGCAGCTTTGTCGGACTAGCGATATTGGGGACGAACACCGGGGAGCTGTTTTTT.

This clonotype was detected ten times or more. The chain recombines TRBV29-1 with TRBJ1-1, with D possibly matching TRBD1 (5 bases). V was trimmed by 7 bases and J by 0 bases, leaving 12 bases between them. The CDR3 loop spans 13 amino acids. Germline CDR1 reads SQVTM; CDR2 reads ANQGSEA. CDR3 DNA: TGCAGCGGGATCGGGGCGATGAACACTGAAGCTTTCTTT. This sequence encodes CSGIGAMNTEAFF. The full variable domain, completed using reference TRBV29-1 and TRBJ1-1, is SAVISQKPSRDICQRGTSLTIQCQVDSQVTMMFWYRQQPGQSLTLIATANQGSEATYESGFVIDKFPISRPNLTFSTLTVSNMSPEDSSIYLCSGIGAMNTEAFFGQGTRLTVV.

In this sample, this clonotype turned up many times. This chain links TRBV19 with TRBJ2-7; the D gene is possibly TRBD2 (6 bases). CDR3 length: 14 amino acids. The germline gives CDR1 LNHDA, CDR2 SQIVND (reference sequence). The V end lost 7 bases, the J end lost 2 bases, and 15 bases lay between the germline ends. This CDR3 reads CASTSPGRTYEQYF. CDR3 in DNA: TGTGCCAGTACTTCCCCAGGGAGGACCTACGAGCAGTACTTC. Variable domain in full (rest from reference TRBV19 and TRBJ2-7): DGGITQSPKYLFRKEGQNVTLSCEQNLNHDAMYWYRQDPGQGLRLIYYSQIVNDFQKGDIAEGYSVSREKKESFPLTVTSAQKNPTAFYLCASTSPGRTYEQYFGPGTRLTVT.

This clonotype came up a few times. The chain has TRBV11-3 and TRBJ2-3; 9 nucleotides agree with TRBD1. V shed 2 bases, J shed 5 bases, and the junction held 2 bases outside the gene matches. Germline CDR1 SGHNT, CDR2 YENEEA. CDR3 length equals 14 residues. CDR3 in amino acids: CASSLRQGGDTQYF. The CDR3 DNA sequence: TGTGCCAGCAGCTTAAGACAGGGGGGAGATACGCAGTATTTT. The full variable domain, completed using reference TRBV11-3 and TRBJ2-3, is EAGVVQSPRYKIIEKKQPVAFWCNPISGHNTLYWYLQNLGQGPELLIRYENEEAVDDSQLPKDRFSAERLKGVDSTLKIQPAELGDSAVYLCASSLRQGGDTQYFGPGTRLTVL.

This clonotype appeared many times. The rearrangement links TRBV2 to TRBJ2-5; unclear D gene. The V end was cut by 4 bases, the J end by 4 bases, with 16 bases between. The CDR3 runs to 15 residues. From germline, CDR1 is SNHLY and CDR2 FYNNEI. In DNA form, the CDR3 reads TGTGCCAGCAGTGTACCGATGGTCTCCATAGAGACCCAGTACTTC. The encoded protein is CASSVPMVSIETQYF. The full variable domain, its missing parts supplied by reference TRBV2 and TRBJ2-5, is EPEVTQTPSHQVTQMGQEVILRCVPISNHLYFYWYRQILGQKVEFLVSFYNNEISEKSEIFDDQFSVERPDGSNFTLKIRSTKLEDSAMYFCASSVPMVSIETQYFGPGTRLLVL.

This clonotype appeared many times. This rearrangement joins TRBV28 to TRBJ1-5; D is ambiguous. Germline V gene lookup returns CDR1 MDHEN and CDR2 SYDVKM. V was trimmed by 5 bases and J by 1 base, leaving 12 bases between them. The CDR3 is made up of 15 amino acids. The CDR3 protein is CASSRHSGSNQPQHF. CDR3 nucleotides: TGTGCCAGCAGTCGGCACAGTGGAAGCAATCAGCCCCAGCATTTT.

This clonotype was seen a handful of times. The chain is built from TRBV18 and TRBJ2-6; a possible D gene is TRBD1 (6 bases). Germline V CDR1 and CDR2: KGHSH, LQKENI. This CDR3 has 19 residues. Trimming cost V 2 bases and J 2 bases, with 19 bases left between them. The chain's CDR3 is CASSPVEAVGATGANVLTF. In DNA form, the CDR3 reads TGTGCCAGCTCACCAGTGGAGGCCGTGGGGGCCACTGGGGCCAACGTCCTGACTTTC.

Points on this clonotype: The junction and the germline gene differ at one end; a read error may be behind it. The genes are TRBV3-1 and TRBJ1-2; the D gene is possibly TRBD1 (5 bases). The CDR3 contains 14 residues. Germline CDR1 and CDR2: LGHDT and YNNKEL (reference sequence). The CDR3: CASSHLEGNYGYAF. CDR3 DNA: TGTGCCAGCAGCCATCTGGAGGGGAACTATGGCTACGCCTTC. Full variable domain (missing parts from reference TRBV3-1 and TRBJ1-2): DTAVSQTPKYLVTQMGNDKSIKCEQNLGHDTMYWYKQDSKKFLKIMFSYNNKELIINETVPNRFSPKSPDKAHLNLHINSLELGDSAVYFCASSHLEGNYGYAFGSGTRLTVV.

This clonotype was seen many times. The chain recombines TRBV29-1 with TRBJ2-1, with D hard to call. Germline assignment: CDR1 SQVTM and CDR2 ANQGSEA. The V end was cut by 3 bases, the J end by 9 bases, with 6 bases between. CDR3 length equals 10 residues. CDR3 coding DNA: TGCAGCGTTGAGCGCCGTGAGCAGTTCTTC. Amino acid sequence: CSVERREQFF.